The T cell receptor beta chain described here comes from a study of somatic mutations in cytotoxic T cells in rheumatoid arthritis. TCRdb's table, derived via immunoSEQ multiplex PCR, lists solely in-frame clones and lacks some. Here the sample spans some 26,000 clones, roughly 82% being singletons. Germline V lookup: CDR1 SGDLS, CDR2 YYNGEE. The germline V and J ends were trimmed by 3 bases and 6 bases, with 10 bases remaining between them. The CDR3 loop spans 13 amino acids. Concerning this clone itself: The antigen is undetermined.

Findings and caveats of the study: Unidentified antigens were the targets of the expanded CD8+ clones. Rising age went with increasing CD8+ clonality in rheumatoid arthritis patients; healthy controls showed no such increase. In about an eighth of the 65 patients, the largest CD8+ clone exceeded 20% of CD8+ cells. The slightly lower representation of TRBV07 among rheumatoid arthritis patients did not undergo correction for multiple comparisons.

This TCR came from a man aged 50-59 years in good health. Material: CD8+ T cells sorted from blood. V usage is TRBV9 and J usage is TRBJ2-1; D remains ambiguous. Written as DNA, the CDR3 is TGTGCCAGCAGCGAGTCAGGACGCAATGAGCAGTTCTTC. This translates into CASSESGRNEQFF.